This T cell receptor (beta chain) came from a study of shared clonotypes between healthy human individuals. The CDR3 loop spans 14 amino acids. Trimming took off 0 bases at V and 0 bases at J, with 5 bases between the two ends. The V gene's germline CDR1 is SGDLS and CDR2 YYNGEE. The protocol was immunoSEQ multiplex PCR, while the TCRdb copy is restricted to in-frame clones and leaves out a portion. This table holds some 1,600,000 clones, around 98% found once. The V call is TRBV9, the J call TRBJ2-3; D gene unclear. Sequencing used naive CD4+ T cells sorted from blood. Sample subset: CD45RA+ positively selected. The sequence was collected from a man aged 25 to 45 in good health. The chain's CDR3 is CASSVGRSTDTQYF. Written as DNA, the CDR3 is TGTGCCAGCAGCGTAGGGCGGAGCACAGATACGCAGTATTTT.